A selection of T cell receptor beta chains follows, all from one sample in a study of T cells in Graves' hyperthyroidism and ophthalmopathy. From the multiplex PCR reads, TCRdb called clonotypes with MiXCR, one entry per CDR3 protein. The profile shows 450,000 to 500,000 distinct CDR3 sequences, about 20% of them singletons. Input material: blood. These receptors all come from a woman between 65 and 79 years old with Graves' ophthalmopathy. The CDR3 runs from the conserved cysteine through the conserved F or W. The order of the fields is clone size, J gene, D gene, V gene, CDR3 DNA, CDR3 protein. A D gene is named only where the DNA matches it firmly. Clone size is given for some rows only: seen once, a few or many times, or a class if the clone is expanded.

few	TRBJ1-2	TRBD1	TRBV12-3/TRBV12-4	TGTGCCAGCAGCAACGACAGGGCTCTCGGCTACACCTTC	CASSNDRALGYTF
-	TRBJ1-2	-	TRBV10-3	TGTGCCATCAGTTCTCCAGGGATCAAGGGCTACACCTTC	CAISSPGIKGYTF
many	TRBJ1-2	-	TRBV5-1	TGCGCCAGCAGCTTGATCGGGGGGACGGGCTACACCTTC	CASSLIGGTGYTF
few	TRBJ2-7	TRBD2	TRBV7-2	TGTGCCAGCAGCTTGGGGCAGCGGGGAAACTCCTACGAGCAGTACTTC	CASSLGQRGNSYEQYF
few	TRBJ2-5	TRBD1	TRBV10-1	TGCGCCAGCAGCGAGGGACAGCAATCGGGGACCCAGTACTTC	CASSEGQQSGTQYF
few	TRBJ2-3	-	TRBV30	TGTGCCTGGAGTGTAATAGGGGACGCCGCAGATACGCAGTATTTT	CAWSVIGDAADTQYF
-	TRBJ2-6	-	TRBV5-1	TGCGCCAGCAGCTTTGACGGGGCCGGGGCCAACGTCCTGACTTTC	CASSFDGAGANVLTF
-	TRBJ2-1	-	TRBV27	TGTGCCAGCAGTTTAGGGACTGGTAGTGAGCAGTTCTTC	CASSLGTGSEQFF
-	TRBJ1-2	TRBD1	TRBV29-1	TGCAGCGTCTTTGGGGTGGGACAGGCTGGAAGGGACTACACCTTC	CSVFGVGQAGRDYTF
few	TRBJ1-2	-	TRBV20-1	TGCAGTGCTAGAGATTATCCCCGTCCTGGCTACACCTTC	CSARDYPRPGYTF
few	TRBJ1-3	-	TRBV7-2	TGTGCCAGCAGCTTAGATGGGGGCAAGACTGGAAACACCATATATTTT	CASSLDGGKTGNTIYF
few	TRBJ2-1	-	TRBV20-1	TGCAGTGGAAGCTCCTACAATGAGCAGTTCTTC	CSGSSYNEQFF
few	TRBJ2-7	TRBD2	TRBV6-1	TGTGCCAGCAGTAAGGGAGCGGGAGGGGGCTACGAGCAGTACTTC	CASSKGAGGGYEQYF
few	TRBJ2-3	TRBD2	TRBV6-2/TRBV6-3	TGTGCCAGCAGTTACTCGAGGACTAGCGGGCCTCTCCGGGATACGCAGTATTTT	CASSYSRTSGPLRDTQYF
-	TRBJ2-3	TRBD2	TRBV6-1	TGTGCCAGCAGTGAACCGGGACTAACAACGGATACGCAGTATTTT	CASSEPGLTTDTQYF
few	TRBJ1-5	-	TRBV3-1	TGTGCCAGCAGCCAGCATCTGCACCAGCCCCAGCATTTT	CASSQHLHQPQHF